These 26 T cell receptor beta chains originate from one sample sequenced in a study of cytomegalovirus exposure and HLA in healthy donors. Both 60 Vbeta primers and 13 Jbeta primers went into the PCR. Sequenced by immunoSEQ multiplex PCR; TCRdb stores in-frame clones only, minus some. The sample has roughly 100,000 clones, approximately 78% seen once. The sequencing sample was made of PBMCs. Source of these receptors: a woman between 40 and 50 years old in good health and CMV-seronegative.

The chain recombines TRBV4-3 with TRBJ2-1; 7 bases are shared with TRBD1. Germline values: CDR1 LGHNA, CDR2 YSLEER. V gave up 6 bases and J gave up 8 bases; unmatched junction bases: 13. The CDR3 sequence is 15 residues long. CDR3 in amino acids: CASSQTHRGHHEQFF. The CDR3 DNA is TGCGCCAGCAGTCAAACCCACAGGGGTCACCATGAGCAGTTCTTC.

The chain recombines TRBV5-1 with TRBJ2-1; TRBD1 is a possible D gene (6 bases). The CDR3 consists of 17 residues. The V end was cut by 4 bases, the J end by 0 bases, with 17 bases between. Germline V gene sequence: CDR1 SGHRS, CDR2 YFSETQ. The CDR3 DNA reads TGCGCCAGCAGCCTACGTCCACAGGGAGACTCCTACAATGAGCAGTTCTTC. This sequence encodes CASSLRPQGDSYNEQFF.

V and J are TRBV29-1 and TRBJ2-7; 7 bases line up with TRBD1. V trimming: 4 bases; J trimming: 2 bases; junction bases outside the gene matches: 11. The CDR3 consists of 15 residues. In germline, CDR1 is SQVTM, CDR2 ANQGSEA. CDR3: CSVAPDRSTAYEQYF. The CDR3 nucleotides read TGCAGCGTTGCCCCGGACAGGTCGACAGCCTACGAGCAGTACTTC.

This clone appeared once. V is TRBV5-4 and J is TRBJ1-5; the match to TRBD1 covers 8 bases. V gave up 0 bases and J gave up 2 bases; unmatched junction bases: 1. CDR3 length: 15 amino acids. The V gene's germline CDR1 is SGHNT and CDR2 YYREEE (reference sequence). CDR3: CASSLGGQGNQPQHF. The CDR3 DNA sequence: TGTGCCAGCAGCTTGGGGGGACAGGGCAATCAGCCCCAGCATTTT.

The V call is TRBV19, the J call TRBJ2-2; TRBD2 matches at 8 bases. Losses at the gene ends were 5 bases for V and 1 base for J; bases not matched to a gene: 9. Germline loops: CDR1 LNHDA, CDR2 SQIVND (reference sequence). The CDR3 length is 17 residues. CDR3 amino acids: CASSLKGAGVNTGELFF. The CDR3 DNA is TGTGCCAGTAGTTTAAAGGGAGCGGGAGTGAACACCGGGGAGCTGTTTTTT.

J is TRBJ2-2 and V is TRBV7-3; perhaps TRBD2 as D (6 bases). Looked up from germline, CDR1 is SGHTA and CDR2 is FQGTGA. V lost 5 bases, J lost 3 bases, and 13 bases lay in between. CDR3 size: 15 residues. CDR3 sequence (DNA): TGTGCCAGCAGCCCAACCGGGACTCACACCGGGGAGCTGTTTTTT. Protein sequence: CASSPTGTHTGELFF.

In this sample, this clone turned up a few times. The chain has TRBV7-2 and TRBJ2-5; 7 nucleotides agree with TRBD2. Germline CDR1 is SGHTA and CDR2 is FQGNSA. With V trimmed by 3 bases and J by 0 bases, 1 base remained unmatched. This CDR3 region has 14 residues. CDR3 protein: CASSFTSDQETQYF. The CDR3, as DNA: TGTGCCAGCAGCTTCACTAGCGACCAAGAGACCCAGTACTTC.

This chain links TRBV4-1 with TRBJ1-2; TRBD1 aligns across 7 bases. Germline values: CDR1 MGHRA, CDR2 YSYEKL. The CDR3 is 14 residues long. The junction had 10 bases not matched to a gene; V was cut back by 2 bases and J by 10 bases. The CDR3, as DNA: TGCGCCAGCAGCCAATGGAGGGGGCTCGTTGACTACACCTTC. Translated: CASSQWRGLVDYTF.

The gene calls are TRBV10-2 and TRBJ1-1; a weak D match, TRBD1 (5 bases). There are 11 residues in the CDR3. V was cut by 5 bases and J by 8 bases, with 9 bases left in between. Looked up from germline, CDR1 is WSHSY and CDR2 is SAAADI. The CDR3 is CASSQGGEAFF. The CDR3 DNA reads as TGCGCCAGCAGTCAGGGAGGGGAAGCTTTCTTT.

This clone came up a few times. The CDR3 region is CASSLSRSTDTQYF. CDR3 nucleotide sequence: TGTGCCAGCAGTTTATCTCGTAGCACAGATACGCAGTATTTT. The V and J genes are TRBV27 and TRBJ2-3; D gene unclear. CDR1 and CDR2 from the germline V gene are MNHEY and SMNVEV (reference sequence). This CDR3 has 14 amino acids. V lost 0 bases and J 0 bases, leaving 4 bases between the germline ends.

The CDR3 DNA sequence: TGTGCCAGCAGCTTATGGGAGGAAGCTTTCTTT. Translating it yields CASSLWEEAFF. V and J are TRBV7-2 and TRBJ1-1; D uncertain. The V and J ends lost 2 bases and 8 bases respectively, with 6 bases between them. This CDR3 spans 11 amino acids. The V gene's germline CDR1 is SGHTA and CDR2 FQGNSA.

Only a few counts were recorded for this clone. The rearrangement uses TRBV28 and TRBJ2-7; 14 bases agree with TRBD2. V lost 4 bases, J lost 3 bases, and 20 bases stayed unmatched. The CDR3 is made up of 21 amino acids. CDR1 is MDHEN, CDR2 SYDVKM, per germline. The CDR3, as DNA: TGTGCCAGCAGTTCGGGCCATCTTAAGTTGGGACTAGCGGGAGCTTACTACGAGCAGTACTTC. Translating it yields CASSSGHLKLGLAGAYYEQYF.

This clone appeared once. V is TRBV6-6 and J is TRBJ2-7, with TRBD1 matching over 7 bases. This CDR3 contains 12 residues. Germline assignment: CDR1 MNHNY and CDR2 SVGAGI (reference sequence). The DNA of the CDR3 is TGTTTCGCCTACAGGGGCCCATACGAGCAGTACTTC. Its protein is CFAYRGPYEQYF.

In this sample, this clone turned up once. The CDR3 sequence: CASSSSPQGGGYTF. CDR3 nucleotides: TGTGCCAGCAGTTCGTCGCCCCAGGGAGGAGGCTACACCTTC. The chain combines TRBV27 with TRBJ1-2; a weak D match, TRBD1 (5 bases). Trimming took off 4 bases at V and 8 bases at J, with 17 bases between the two ends. There are 14 residues in the CDR3. Germline assignment: CDR1 MNHEY and CDR2 SMNVEV (reference sequence).

The chain is built from TRBV20-1 and TRBJ2-5; 7 nucleotides match TRBD2. The CDR3 is made up of 11 amino acids. CDR1 is DFQATT and CDR2 is SNEGSKA in the germline V gene (reference sequence). V lost 6 bases to trimming and J lost 10 bases; unmatched junction nucleotides: 8. CDR3 DNA: TGCAGTGCGGAGGATGGGGACTACCAGTACTTC. This gives the protein CSAEDGDYQYF.

Here the CDR3 reads CASSPGQYYGYTF. CDR3 nucleotides: TGTGCCAGCAGCCCCGGACAGTACTATGGCTACACCTTC. The chain is built from TRBV7-8 and TRBJ1-2, with D possibly being TRBD1 (6 bases). The V and J ends lost 5 bases and 3 bases respectively, with 10 bases between them. The CDR3 loop spans 13 amino acids. Germline V lookup: CDR1 SGHVS, CDR2 FQNEAQ.

The V gene is TRBV18, the J gene TRBJ2-1, with 13 positions matching TRBD2. This CDR3 has 18 amino acids. Looked up from germline, CDR1 is KGHSH and CDR2 is LQKENI. Trimming took 2 bases from V and 6 from J; bases not matched to a gene: 10. The CDR3 loop reads CASSPRTSGSRFRNEQFF. The CDR3 DNA is TGTGCCAGCTCACCAAGGACTAGCGGGAGCAGGTTCCGCAATGAGCAGTTCTTC.

V usage is TRBV6-5 and J usage is TRBJ1-1, with D tentatively TRBD1 (5 bases). The ends were cut back, 8 bases at V and 4 bases at J, with 17 bases in the middle. Germline V lookup: CDR1 MNHEY, CDR2 SVGAGI. CDR3 size: 14 residues. Here the CDR3 reads CASRYDGGSTEAFF. In nucleotides, the CDR3 is TGTGCCAGCCGCTATGATGGGGGGAGCACTGAAGCTTTCTTT.

The V gene is TRBV27, the J gene TRBJ2-5, with no clear D. The DNA end is more similar to TRBJ2-7, so the J call may be wrong. The CDR3 totals 14 residues. Germline V gene lookup returns CDR1 MNHEY and CDR2 SMNVEV (reference sequence). CDR3 region: CASSSTALTYEQYF. The CDR3 nucleotides are TGTGCCAGCAGTTCAACAGCTTTAACCTACGAGCAGTACTTC.

The V gene is TRBV28, the J gene TRBJ1-1; D is undetermined. V gave up 5 bases and J gave up 1 base, with 11 bases separating them. This CDR3 contains 14 residues. Germline V gives CDR1 MDHEN, CDR2 SYDVKM. CDR3 sequence: CASSPKTWNTEAFF. CDR3 DNA sequence: TGTGCCAGCAGTCCGAAGACTTGGAACACTGAAGCTTTCTTT. Variable domain in full (rest from reference TRBV28 and TRBJ1-1): DVKVTQSSRYLVKRTGEKVFLECVQDMDHENMFWYRQDPGLGLRLIYFSYDVKMKEKGDIPEGYSVSREKKERFSLILESASTNQTSMYLCASSPKTWNTEAFFGQGTRLTVV.

This chain uses TRBV28 with TRBJ2-5, with 15 bases that match TRBD2. The J call may be incorrect, as the DNA end agrees better with TRBJ2-7. The CDR3 is 15 amino acids. Per germline, CDR1 MDHEN and CDR2 SYDVKM. The CDR3 DNA is TGTGCCGGGGGGGGACTAGCGGGAGGATTGGACGAGCAGTACTTC. Its translation is CAGGGLAGGLDEQYF.

In nucleotides, the CDR3 is TGTGCCAGCAGCGTAGCTGACAGGTTCTCTGGAAACACCATATATTTT. Translation: CASSVADRFSGNTIYF. This chain links TRBV9 with TRBJ1-3, with a possible D match to TRBD1 (6 bases). This CDR3 contains 16 residues. V was clipped by 0 bases and J by 0 bases, with 10 bases between them. Per germline, CDR1 SGDLS and CDR2 YYNGEE.

The genes are TRBV15 and TRBJ2-1; no definite D call. The V end was cut by 0 bases, the J end by 0 bases, with 9 bases between. This CDR3 spans 16 amino acids. Germline-derived CDR1 and CDR2 are LNHNV and YYDKDF (reference sequence). The CDR3 coding sequence is TGTGCCACCAGCAGAGATCACCCGGGCTCCTACAATGAGCAGTTCTTC. It yields the protein CATSRDHPGSYNEQFF.

This clone has a handful of counts. The chain carries TRBV28 and TRBJ2-7; TRBD2 agrees at 8 bases. V lost 7 bases, J lost 3 bases, and 11 bases stayed unmatched. CDR1 and CDR2 (germline): MDHEN, SYDVKM. This CDR3 is built from 15 residues. The CDR3 sequence: CASNSGGVGFYEQYF. The CDR3 nucleotides are TGTGCCAGCAATTCCGGGGGGGTCGGTTTCTACGAGCAGTACTTC.

V and J are TRBV19 and TRBJ2-3, with D perhaps TRBD2 (5 bases). The CDR3 spans 14 residues. Germline CDR1 and CDR2: LNHDA and SQIVND (reference sequence). Deletions cut 8 bases from V and 6 bases from J, with 18 bases between. The CDR3 bases are TGTGCCAGTGGCGCCGGGCCGAGGGCGGATACGCAGTATTTT. It is translated as CASGAGPRADTQYF.

The chain joins TRBV5-1 to TRBJ2-7; 7 nucleotides align to TRBD1. This CDR3 has 13 amino acids. V lost 1 base, J lost 7 bases, and 5 bases stayed unmatched. The V gene's germline CDR1 is SGHRS and CDR2 YFSETQ. In DNA, the CDR3 is TGCGCCAGCAGCTTGACAGGGGAGCGAGAGCAGTACTTC. It encodes CASSLTGEREQYF. Combining the CDR3 with reference TRBV5-1 and TRBJ2-7 gives the whole variable domain KAGVTQTPRYLIKTRGQQVTLSCSPISGHRSVSWYQQTPGQGLQFLFEYFSETQRNKGNFPGRFSGRQFSNSRSEMNVSTLELGDSALYLCASSLTGEREQYFGPGTRLTVT.